Below are 15 T cell receptor beta chains sequenced from a single sample in a study of blood T cell repertoires in COVID-19. The method was immunoSEQ multiplex PCR; TCRdb's version includes in-frame clones alone and lacks a portion of them. The table includes roughly 97,000 clones, 80% to 90% detected once. Specimen: peripheral blood. The receptors here all came from a man aged 45 to 65 with acute or convalescent COVID-19.

This chain connects TRBV28 to TRBJ2-5; 9 bases fit TRBD1. Germline trimming cut 10 bases from V and 4 bases from J; bases unmatched to any gene: 7. Per the germline V gene, CDR1 is MDHEN and CDR2 is SYDVKM. The length of the CDR3 is 13 residues. Here the CDR3 DNA reads TGTGCCACCAAAACAGGGGGCAGAGAGACCCAGTACTTC. It specifies CATKTGGRETQYF.

This chain links TRBV5-1 with TRBJ2-2; 16 positions agree with TRBD2. The CDR3 extends over 20 amino acids. V shed 3 bases and J 0 bases; nucleotides not matched to a gene: 8. From germline, CDR1 is SGHRS and CDR2 YFSETQ. The CDR3 DNA is TGCGCCAGCAGCTCCGGGACTAGCGGGAGGGAACCTGCGAACACCGGGGAGCTGTTTTTT. Translation gives CASSSGTSGREPANTGELFF. Using reference TRBV5-1 and TRBJ2-2 for the parts outside the CDR3, the full variable domain is KAGVTQTPRYLIKTRGQQVTLSCSPISGHRSVSWYQQTPGQGLQFLFEYFSETQRNKGNFPGRFSGRQFSNSRSEMNVSTLELGDSALYLCASSSGTSGREPANTGELFFGEGSRLTVL.

The gene calls are TRBV5-6 and TRBJ2-1, with D tentatively TRBD2 (5 bases). CDR1 and CDR2 (germline): SGHDT, YYEEEE. The CDR3 consists of 16 residues. V was pared by 2 bases and J by 0 bases, with 12 bases between. The CDR3 DNA reads TGTGCCAGCAGCTTAGGCGGGTTGATCTCCTACAATGAGCAGTTCTTC. Translation gives CASSLGGLISYNEQFF. Based on the CDR3 plus reference TRBV5-6 and TRBJ2-1, the full variable domain is DAGVTQSPTHLIKTRGQQVTLRCSPKSGHDTVSWYQQALGQGPQFIFQYYEEEERQRGNFPDRFSGHQFPNYSSELNVNALLLGDSALYLCASSLGGLISYNEQFFGPGTRLTVL.

CDR3 in DNA: TGTGCCACCAGCAGAGGTGGGACAGGGGGAGGTCTCTACTATGGCTACACCTTC. Translation gives CATSRGGTGGGLYYGYTF. The chain carries TRBV15 and TRBJ1-2; 11 bases align to TRBD1. The V gene end was trimmed by 1 base and the J gene end by 3 bases; junction bases not matched to a gene: 10. The CDR3 loop spans 18 amino acids. Germline V gene sequence: CDR1 LNHNV, CDR2 YYDKDF (reference sequence).

The chain couples TRBV30 to TRBJ2-1; weak D call: TRBD2 (7 bases). Germline V gene data show CDR1 as GTSNPN and CDR2 as SVGIG (reference sequence). Trimming stripped 4 bases from V and 8 bases from J, with 18 bases between. This CDR3 has 14 residues. The DNA for the CDR3 is TGTGCCTGGACCGTACGGGGGGCGTCTGATGAGCAGTTCTTC. This encodes CAWTVRGASDEQFF.

This clone was detected once. The genes are TRBV29-1 and TRBJ1-1; D might be TRBD1 (5 bases). From germline, CDR1 is SQVTM and CDR2 ANQGSEA. V was trimmed by 7 bases and J by 5 bases, leaving 17 bases between them. This CDR3 is built from 13 residues. CDR3 sequence reads: CSAGGGGFTEAFF. As DNA, the CDR3 is TGCAGCGCTGGGGGGGGAGGGTTTACTGAAGCTTTCTTT.

CDR3: CASSLLPASTEAFF. For the CDR3, the DNA is TGTGCCAGCAGCCTTCTCCCCGCGTCCACTGAAGCTTTCTTT. V gene TRBV11-2 combines with J gene TRBJ1-1; D unclear. Germline V gene sequence: CDR1 SGHAT, CDR2 FQNNGV. Between the trimmed V and J ends, which lost 5 bases and 4 bases, there was a span of 14 bases. This CDR3 is built from 14 residues. The full variable domain, in which reference TRBV11-2 and TRBJ1-1 provide the parts outside the CDR3, is EAGVAQSPRYKIIEKRQSVAFWCNPISGHATLYWYQQILGQGPKLLIQFQNNGVVDDSQLPKDRFSAERLKGVDSTLKIQPAKLEDSAVYLCASSLLPASTEAFFGQGTRLTVV.

V usage is TRBV5-1 and J usage is TRBJ1-1; a possible D gene is TRBD1 (6 bases). The CDR3 spans 13 residues. Germline V gene data show CDR1 as SGHRS and CDR2 as YFSETQ. Trimming stripped 4 bases from V and 3 bases from J, with 10 bases between. CDR3 sequence: CASSIYRDTEAFF. The CDR3, as DNA: TGCGCCAGCAGCATCTACAGGGACACTGAAGCTTTCTTT.

The genes are TRBV6-5 and TRBJ1-1; the D gene is possibly TRBD1 (6 bases). The CDR3 has 12 amino acids. Trimming cost V 8 bases and J 2 bases, with 9 bases left between them. Germline V gene data show CDR1 as MNHEY and CDR2 as SVGAGI. The CDR3 loop is CASLQGNTEAFF. In nucleotides, the CDR3 is TGTGCCAGCCTACAGGGAAACACTGAAGCTTTCTTT.

The V call is TRBV5-6, the J call TRBJ2-4; D is undetermined. Germline assignment: CDR1 SGHDT and CDR2 YYEEEE. With 0 bases removed from V and 3 bases from J, the gap between germline ends came to 7 bases. There are 14 residues in the CDR3. The CDR3 sequence is CASSLGGIKNIQYF. The CDR3 DNA sequence: TGTGCCAGCAGCTTGGGAGGAATCAAAAACATTCAGTACTTC.

The count of this clone is one. The V call is TRBV5-1, the J call TRBJ1-1, with D maybe TRBD1 (5 bases). Germline V gene lookup returns CDR1 SGHRS and CDR2 YFSETQ. The CDR3 has 15 residues. V was cut by 3 bases and J by 4 bases, with 16 bases left in between. The CDR3 DNA reads TGCGCCAGCAGCTCGGGACTGCCGAGCACCACTGAAGCTTTCTTT. It codes for CASSSGLPSTTEAFF.

This chain joins TRBV9 and TRBJ2-5; weak D call: TRBD2 (7 bases). CDR1 is SGDLS and CDR2 is YYNGEE in the germline V gene. CDR3 size: 18 residues. Trimming removed 4 bases from V and 4 bases from J, with 26 bases in between. The CDR3, as DNA: TGTGCCAGCAGCCGGCCCCCCGGGGGCGGGAGTATGGTAGAGACCCAGTACTTC. Its translation is CASSRPPGGGSMVETQYF.

The rearrangement uses TRBV19 and TRBJ2-7, with 9 nucleotides matching TRBD2. Trimming removed 4 bases from V and 6 bases from J; junction bases left unmatched: 10. The CDR3 runs 15 residues. The V gene's germline CDR1 is LNHDA and CDR2 SQIVND (reference sequence). CDR3 DNA sequence: TGTGCCAGTAGTAGTCCCGGGACTAGCTTCGCCGAGCAGTACTTC. This encodes CASSSPGTSFAEQYF.

The chain recombines TRBV10-3 with TRBJ2-7, with TRBD2 identical over 7 bases. V dropped 2 bases and J dropped 6; count of bases not matched to a gene: 13. Germline loops: CDR1 ENHRY, CDR2 SYGVKD. The CDR3 is made up of 16 amino acids. The CDR3 reads CAISEMGVVAGSEQYF. CDR3 sequence (DNA): TGTGCCATCAGTGAGATGGGAGTGGTAGCGGGCTCCGAGCAGTACTTC.

The chain has TRBV2 and TRBJ2-2; TRBD1 might be the D (6 bases). This CDR3 comprises 14 residues. V was trimmed by 6 bases and J by 4 bases, leaving 12 bases between them. CDR1 is SNHLY, CDR2 FYNNEI, per germline. The CDR3 spells CASRGATGTGELFF. Written as DNA, the CDR3 is TGTGCCAGCAGGGGGGCTACCGGCACCGGGGAGCTGTTTTTT.